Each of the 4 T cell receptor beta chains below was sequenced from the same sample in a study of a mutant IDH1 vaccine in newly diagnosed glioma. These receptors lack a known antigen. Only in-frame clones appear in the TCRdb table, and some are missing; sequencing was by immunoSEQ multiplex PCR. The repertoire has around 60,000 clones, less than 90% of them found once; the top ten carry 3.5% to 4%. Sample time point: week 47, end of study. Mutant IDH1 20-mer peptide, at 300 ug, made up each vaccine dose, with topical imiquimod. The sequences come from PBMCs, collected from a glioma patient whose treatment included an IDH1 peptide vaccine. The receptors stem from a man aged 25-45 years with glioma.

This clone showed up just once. The CDR3 DNA reads as TGTGCCAGCAGCGTAGCGGCACAGGACTATGGCTACACCTTC. This translates into CASSVAAQDYGYTF. The rearrangement links TRBV9 to TRBJ1-2; tentative D call: TRBD1 (5 bases). Deletions cut 0 bases from V and 3 bases from J, with 9 bases between. The CDR3 consists of 14 residues. Germline loops: CDR1 SGDLS, CDR2 YYNGEE.

The CDR3 here is CASSDYGASTDTQYF. The CDR3 coding sequence is TGTGCCAGCAGCGACTACGGGGCAAGCACAGATACGCAGTATTTT. The V gene is TRBV13, the J gene TRBJ2-3; D tentatively fits TRBD1 or TRBD2 (5 bases each). This CDR3 spans 15 amino acids. Germline-derived CDR1 and CDR2 are PRHDT and FYEKMQ (reference sequence). V was trimmed by 5 bases and J by 0 bases, leaving 12 bases between them.

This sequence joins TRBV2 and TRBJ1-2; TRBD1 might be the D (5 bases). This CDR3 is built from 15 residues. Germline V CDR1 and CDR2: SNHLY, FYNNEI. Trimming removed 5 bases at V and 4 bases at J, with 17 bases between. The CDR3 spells CASSSRAAGSYGYTF. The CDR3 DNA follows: TGTGCCAGCAGTTCACGCGCGGCAGGGAGCTATGGCTACACCTTC.

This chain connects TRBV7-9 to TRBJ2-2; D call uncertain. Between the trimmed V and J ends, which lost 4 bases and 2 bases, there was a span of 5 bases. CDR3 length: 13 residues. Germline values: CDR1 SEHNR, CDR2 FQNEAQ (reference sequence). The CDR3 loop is CASSSINTGELFF. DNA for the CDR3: TGTGCCAGCAGCTCTATCAACACCGGGGAGCTGTTTTTT. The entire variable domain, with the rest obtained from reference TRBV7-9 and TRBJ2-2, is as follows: DTGVSQNPRHKITKRGQNVTFRCDPISEHNRLYWYRQTLGQGPEFLTYFQNEAQLEKSRLLSDRFSAERPKGSFSTLEIQRTEQGDSAMYLCASSSINTGELFFGEGSRLTVL.